These T cell receptor beta chains were read from a single sample in a study of cytomegalovirus exposure and HLA in healthy donors. Assay used: immunoSEQ multiplex PCR; TCRdb lists only in-frame clones, some missing. This table has almost 200,000 clones, around 79% appearing once. The sequenced material came from PBMCs. The origin of the receptors is a male donor in good health and CMV-seropositive. The CDR3 runs from the conserved cysteine through the conserved F or W. A D gene is named only where the DNA matches it firmly. Size tells how often a clone was seen (once, few, many) or the class of an expanded clone, and some rows leave it out.

clone size: NA; V gene: TRBV7-3; D gene: NA; J gene: TRBJ2-3; CDR3 DNA: TGTGCCAGCAGCTTACGGGGAAAGCCTAGCACAGATACGCAGTATTTT; CDR3 protein: CASSLRGKPSTDTQYF
clone size: NA; V gene: TRBV7-9; D gene: TRBD1; J gene: TRBJ2-7; CDR3 DNA: TGTGCCAGCAGCTTAACAGGGGACCACGAGCAGTACTTC; CDR3 protein: CASSLTGDHEQYF
clone size: NA; V gene: TRBV4-2; D gene: TRBD2; J gene: TRBJ2-2; CDR3 DNA: TGTGCCAGCAGCCAAGAAGGGGGCACTAGCGGGGGGAAAGGGGAGCTGTTTTTT; CDR3 protein: CASSQEGGTSGGKGELFF
clone size: NA; V gene: TRBV7-2; D gene: NA; J gene: TRBJ1-1; CDR3 DNA: TGTGCCAGCAGCCAGGTGTCTACGTTGGGGCGCGGAGCTTTCTTT; CDR3 protein: CASSQVSTLGRGAFF
clone size: NA; V gene: TRBV7-3; D gene: NA; J gene: TRBJ2-1; CDR3 DNA: TGTGCCAGCAGCTTAGTGGCCTCGTGGAATGAGCAGTTCTTC; CDR3 protein: CASSLVASWNEQFF
clone size: NA; V gene: TRBV7-9; D gene: TRBD1; J gene: TRBJ2-7; CDR3 DNA: TGTTCCAGCAACTCAGGGGGCTCCTACGAGCAGTACTTC; CDR3 protein: CSSNSGGSYEQYF
clone size: NA; V gene: TRBV27; D gene: TRBD1; J gene: TRBJ1-1; CDR3 DNA: TGTGCCAGCAGTCCAGGGACAGGGGGCGGAAAGTTCACTGAAGCTTTCTTT; CDR3 protein: CASSPGTGGGKFTEAFF
clone size: NA; V gene: TRBV5-4; D gene: NA; J gene: TRBJ1-2; CDR3 DNA: TGTGCCAGCAGCTTTGGAGGGGTAGGCTATGGCTACACCTTC; CDR3 protein: CASSFGGVGYGYTF
clone size: NA; V gene: TRBV28; D gene: TRBD1; J gene: TRBJ1-2; CDR3 DNA: TGTGCCAGCGCAGGGACAGGCGGAATGGATGGCTACACCTTC; CDR3 protein: CASAGTGGMDGYTF
clone size: once; V gene: TRBV4-2; D gene: NA; J gene: TRBJ1-3; CDR3 DNA: TGTGCCAGCGCTCTAAGGGGCTCTGGAAACACCATATATTTT; CDR3 protein: CASALRGSGNTIYF
clone size: NA; V gene: TRBV6-5; D gene: NA; J gene: TRBJ2-7; CDR3 DNA: TGTGCCAGCAGTTACCGGGGAATGGGCTCCTACGAGCAGTACTTC; CDR3 protein: CASSYRGMGSYEQYF
clone size: few; V gene: TRBV7-8; D gene: NA; J gene: TRBJ1-4; CDR3 DNA: TGTGCCAGCAGCTTAATGGGCAGGGATAATGAAAAACTGTTTTTT; CDR3 protein: CASSLMGRDNEKLFF
clone size: NA; V gene: TRBV27; D gene: NA; J gene: TRBJ2-5; CDR3 DNA: TGTGCCAGCAGTTCCAGCCCGTTAGCGGTCCTGTACCAAGAGACCCAGTACTTC; CDR3 protein: CASSSSPLAVLYQETQYF
clone size: NA; V gene: TRBV5-1; D gene: NA; J gene: TRBJ1-2; CDR3 DNA: TGCGCCAGCAGCTTTTCCGGGGACTGGACCTTC; CDR3 protein: CASSFSGDWTF
clone size: once; V gene: TRBV12-1; D gene: NA; J gene: TRBJ2-6; CDR3 DNA: TGTGCCAGCAGCTTACAGGGCCTCCACTCTGGGGCCAACGTCCTGACTTTC; CDR3 protein: CASSLQGLHSGANVLTF
clone size: NA; V gene: TRBV5-4; D gene: TRBD1; J gene: TRBJ2-5; CDR3 DNA: TGTGCCAGCAGCTTGGGGCTACAGGGGATGCAAGAGACCCAGTACTTC; CDR3 protein: CASSLGLQGMQETQYF
clone size: once; V gene: TRBV29-1; D gene: NA; J gene: TRBJ1-2; CDR3 DNA: TGCAGCGTTTCAGGCTATGGCTACACCTTC; CDR3 protein: CSVSGYGYTF
clone size: once; V gene: TRBV7-7; D gene: NA; J gene: TRBJ2-1; CDR3 DNA: TGTGCCAGCAGTGGAGGGAATGAGCAGTTCTTC; CDR3 protein: CASSGGNEQFF
clone size: NA; V gene: TRBV13; D gene: NA; J gene: TRBJ2-1; CDR3 DNA: TGTGCCAGCAGCATAGGGGGGCCCCGCTCCTACAATGAGCAGTTCTTC; CDR3 protein: CASSIGGPRSYNEQFF
clone size: NA; V gene: TRBV6-5; D gene: TRBD1; J gene: TRBJ1-2; CDR3 DNA: TGTGCCAGCAAGGGGGCGAGGCTTGGCTACACCTTC; CDR3 protein: CASKGARLGYTF
clone size: NA; V gene: TRBV6-5; D gene: TRBD2; J gene: TRBJ2-1; CDR3 DNA: TGTGCCAGCAGTTACAGCGTAGCGGGGCTTAATGAGCAGTTCTTC; CDR3 protein: CASSYSVAGLNEQFF
clone size: NA; V gene: TRBV5-1; D gene: NA; J gene: TRBJ1-3; CDR3 DNA: TGCGCCAGCAGCGGCGGAGGCATGTCTGGAAACACCATATATTTT; CDR3 protein: CASSGGGMSGNTIYF
clone size: NA; V gene: TRBV11-2; D gene: NA; J gene: TRBJ2-7; CDR3 DNA: TGTGCCAGCAGCTTAGGCGCGGGCAGTAACTACGAGCAGTACTTC; CDR3 protein: CASSLGAGSNYEQYF
clone size: few; V gene: TRBV13; D gene: NA; J gene: TRBJ1-6; CDR3 DNA: TGTGCCAGCAGTTTACAGGGAATCAATTCACCCCTCCACTTT; CDR3 protein: CASSLQGINSPLHF
clone size: NA; V gene: TRBV18; D gene: NA; J gene: TRBJ2-3; CDR3 DNA: TGTGCCAGCTCACCACCTTACAGGGGAGGCACGCAGTATTTT; CDR3 protein: CASSPPYRGGTQYF
clone size: NA; V gene: TRBV9; D gene: TRBD1; J gene: TRBJ2-3; CDR3 DNA: TGTGCCAGCATGCCGGGACAGGGGGCATGGAACACAGATACGCAGTATTTT; CDR3 protein: CASMPGQGAWNTDTQYF
clone size: NA; V gene: TRBV9; D gene: TRBD2; J gene: TRBJ2-2; CDR3 DNA: TGTGCCAGCAGCGCAAGGACTAGCGGTTCGAACACCGGGGAGCTGTTTTTT; CDR3 protein: CASSARTSGSNTGELFF
clone size: NA; V gene: TRBV7-2; D gene: TRBD2; J gene: TRBJ2-7; CDR3 DNA: TGTGCCAGCAGCTTAGTGGTACTAGCGGGGGGGACCTCCTACGAGCAGTACTTC; CDR3 protein: CASSLVVLAGGTSYEQYF
clone size: NA; V gene: TRBV5-1; D gene: TRBD1; J gene: TRBJ2-7; CDR3 DNA: TGCGCCAGCAGCTTTGGGACCGGGACAGGGGCCTACGAGCAGTACTTC; CDR3 protein: CASSFGTGTGAYEQYF
clone size: NA; V gene: TRBV7-2; D gene: NA; J gene: TRBJ2-7; CDR3 DNA: TGTGCCAGCAGCTTGGACTATAATTCCTACGAGCAGTACTTC; CDR3 protein: CASSLDYNSYEQYF
clone size: NA; V gene: TRBV25-1; D gene: NA; J gene: TRBJ1-2; CDR3 DNA: TGTGCCAGCAGTGAAGGCGACTTGCGTGGCTACACCTTC; CDR3 protein: CASSEGDLRGYTF
clone size: NA; V gene: TRBV5-6; D gene: NA; J gene: TRBJ1-2; CDR3 DNA: TGTGCCAGCAGCTTTCTCGGGGGGGATTATGGCTACACCTTC; CDR3 protein: CASSFLGGDYGYTF
clone size: NA; V gene: TRBV7-2; D gene: TRBD2; J gene: TRBJ2-7; CDR3 DNA: TGTGCCAGCAGCTTAAGGTCTAGCGGGACCTACGAGCAGTACTTC; CDR3 protein: CASSLRSSGTYEQYF
clone size: NA; V gene: TRBV5-4; D gene: TRBD1; J gene: TRBJ1-2; CDR3 DNA: TGTGCCAGCAGCTCGACAGGGGGCTATGGCTACACCTTC; CDR3 protein: CASSSTGGYGYTF
clone size: NA; V gene: TRBV5-1; D gene: TRBD1; J gene: TRBJ2-7; CDR3 DNA: TGCGCCAGCAGCTTGGATGGACAGGGGAGCTCCTACGAGCAGTACTTC; CDR3 protein: CASSLDGQGSSYEQYF
clone size: NA; V gene: TRBV7-6; D gene: NA; J gene: TRBJ2-7; CDR3 DNA: TGTGCCAGCAGCTTAGATCTTCTGTCTCCTGAGCAGTACTTC; CDR3 protein: CASSLDLLSPEQYF
clone size: few; V gene: TRBV10-3; D gene: NA; J gene: TRBJ1-6; CDR3 DNA: TGTGCCATCAGTGAGACACAGGGCAATAATTCACCCCTCCACTTT; CDR3 protein: CAISETQGNNSPLHF
clone size: NA; V gene: TRBV7-2; D gene: TRBD1; J gene: TRBJ1-6; CDR3 DNA: TGTGCCAGCAGCTTCGGACAGGGAGTTGCCCTGGATAATTCACCCCTCCACTTT; CDR3 protein: CASSFGQGVALDNSPLHF
clone size: NA; V gene: TRBV4-1; D gene: NA; J gene: TRBJ2-7; CDR3 DNA: TGCGCCAGCAGCTTGGGCCCAGTGGGCGAGCAGTACTTC; CDR3 protein: CASSLGPVGEQYF
clone size: NA; V gene: TRBV30; D gene: TRBD2; J gene: TRBJ2-2; CDR3 DNA: TGTGCCTGGAGTGCAGCGGGAAGCGGGGAGCTGTTTTTT; CDR3 protein: CAWSAAGSGELFF
clone size: few; V gene: TRBV7-9; D gene: NA; J gene: TRBJ2-3; CDR3 DNA: TGTGCCAGCAGCTCAACCGGGACTAGCACAGATACGCAGTATTTT; CDR3 protein: CASSSTGTSTDTQYF
clone size: NA; V gene: TRBV9; D gene: NA; J gene: TRBJ2-7; CDR3 DNA: TGTGCCAGCAGCCGATCCGAGTACGAGCAGTACTTC; CDR3 protein: CASSRSEYEQYF
clone size: NA; V gene: TRBV10-3; D gene: TRBD1; J gene: TRBJ1-1; CDR3 DNA: TGTGCCATCAGTGAGTCGGACAGGGCCGGTTGGAACACTGAAGCTTTCTTT; CDR3 protein: CAISESDRAGWNTEAFF
clone size: NA; V gene: TRBV7-9; D gene: NA; J gene: TRBJ1-2; CDR3 DNA: TGTGCCAGCACCAGCGGGGCGGGGGGCTACACCTTC; CDR3 protein: CASTSGAGGYTF
clone size: NA; V gene: TRBV19; D gene: TRBD1; J gene: TRBJ1-3; CDR3 DNA: TGTGCCAGTAGTATAAAGACCGGACAGGGTTGGGGAAACACCATATATTTT; CDR3 protein: CASSIKTGQGWGNTIYF
clone size: NA; V gene: TRBV7-9; D gene: NA; J gene: TRBJ2-5; CDR3 DNA: TGTGCCAGCAGCGGCCGAGGCGGGCGCCAAGAGACCCAGTACTTC; CDR3 protein: CASSGRGGRQETQYF
clone size: once; V gene: TRBV7-2; D gene: TRBD2; J gene: TRBJ2-6; CDR3 DNA: TGTGCCAGCAGCCTACGGGGGGTTGGGGCCAACGTCCTGACTTTC; CDR3 protein: CASSLRGVGANVLTF
clone size: NA; V gene: TRBV18; D gene: NA; J gene: TRBJ2-7; CDR3 DNA: TGTGCCAGCTCACCACCGTATCCCTACGAGCAGTACTTC; CDR3 protein: CASSPPYPYEQYF
clone size: NA; V gene: TRBV30; D gene: TRBD2; J gene: TRBJ2-7; CDR3 DNA: TGTGCCTGGAGCGTTCTTACGGGAGGGGCCTACGAGCAGTACTTC; CDR3 protein: CAWSVLTGGAYEQYF
clone size: NA; V gene: TRBV6-1; D gene: TRBD1; J gene: TRBJ1-1; CDR3 DNA: TGTGCCAGACCCAAGGGACAGGCCGAAGCTTTCTTT; CDR3 protein: CARPKGQAEAFF
clone size: NA; V gene: TRBV6-5; D gene: NA; J gene: TRBJ1-1; CDR3 DNA: TGTGCCAGCACCAAGTACAGCCCGGAGAACACTGAAGCTTTCTTT; CDR3 protein: CASTKYSPENTEAFF
clone size: NA; V gene: TRBV7-6; D gene: NA; J gene: TRBJ2-5; CDR3 DNA: TGTGCCAGCAGCTTAGTAGGGGAAGCCAGAGAGACCCAGTACTTC; CDR3 protein: CASSLVGEARETQYF
clone size: NA; V gene: TRBV19; D gene: TRBD2; J gene: TRBJ2-2; CDR3 DNA: TGTGCCAGTAGTATCCAAGCGGGGGGGACGGGGGAGCTGTTTTTT; CDR3 protein: CASSIQAGGTGELFF
clone size: once; V gene: TRBV4-3; D gene: TRBD2; J gene: TRBJ2-7; CDR3 DNA: TGCGCCAGCAGCCAAGTTGCGGGACTAGCGGGAGGGCCCTACGAGCAGTACTTC; CDR3 protein: CASSQVAGLAGGPYEQYF
clone size: NA; V gene: TRBV4-3; D gene: NA; J gene: TRBJ1-2; CDR3 DNA: TGCGCCAGCAGCCAAGATGTGAACCCTCCGGGTGGCTACACCTTC; CDR3 protein: CASSQDVNPPGGYTF
clone size: NA; V gene: TRBV5-1; D gene: NA; J gene: TRBJ1-1; CDR3 DNA: TGCGCCAGCAGCTTGCCCAGGAGGGACACTGAAGCTTTCTTT; CDR3 protein: CASSLPRRDTEAFF
clone size: NA; V gene: TRBV30; D gene: NA; J gene: TRBJ1-5; CDR3 DNA: TGTGCCTGGAGTGTACATTGGGCTATCGATAGCAATCAGCCCCAGCATTTT; CDR3 protein: CAWSVHWAIDSNQPQHF
clone size: NA; V gene: TRBV4-1; D gene: NA; J gene: TRBJ1-2; CDR3 DNA: TGCGCCAGCAGCCAAGGGGGTCTGGGAGGCTATGGCTACACCTTC; CDR3 protein: CASSQGGLGGYGYTF
clone size: NA; V gene: TRBV7-9; D gene: TRBD1; J gene: TRBJ1-2; CDR3 DNA: TGTGCCAGCAGCGTTAACAGGGGGGACGCGGATGGCTACACCTTC; CDR3 protein: CASSVNRGDADGYTF